This T cell receptor (beta chain) was recorded in a study of human T cells and chemical hapten exposure. Attachment of unique molecular identifiers to individual cDNA molecules was performed in the library. TCRdb fed the RACE reads into MiXCR, producing one record per CDR3 protein. The table shows around 260,000 distinct CDR3 sequences, with 7.5% to 10% occurring only once. The V end was cut by 3 bases, the J end by 0 bases, with 16 bases between. This CDR3 has 17 residues. Germline CDR1 MDHEN, CDR2 SYDVKM. Stated time point: pre-sensitization, week 0. Specified treatment: therapeutic diphenylcyclopropenone sensitization with weekly scalp DPC.

The receptor's source is a woman aged 40 to 50 with alopecia areata. Some clones in this sample may be carry-over from other donors' samples. This rearrangement joins TRBV28 to TRBJ2-3; D may be TRBD2 (6 bases). Sequencing was performed on whole blood, taken in connection with sensitization to the hapten diphenylcyclopropenone (DPC). This CDR3 is CASSLIGHGTSTDTQYF. The CDR3 DNA sequence: TGTGCCAGCAGTTTGATAGGTCACGGGACTAGCACAGATACGCAGTATTTT.